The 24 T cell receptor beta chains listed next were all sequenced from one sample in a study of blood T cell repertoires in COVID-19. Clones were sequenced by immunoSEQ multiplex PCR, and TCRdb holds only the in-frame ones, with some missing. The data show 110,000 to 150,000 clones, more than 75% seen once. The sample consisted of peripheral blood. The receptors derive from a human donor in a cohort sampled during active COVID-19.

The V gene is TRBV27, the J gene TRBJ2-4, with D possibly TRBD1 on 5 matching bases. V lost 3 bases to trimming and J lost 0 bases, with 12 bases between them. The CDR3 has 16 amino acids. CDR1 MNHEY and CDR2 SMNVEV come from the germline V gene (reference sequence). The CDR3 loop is CASSFDRGKAKNIQYF. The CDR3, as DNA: TGTGCCAGCAGTTTTGATAGGGGTAAAGCCAAAAACATTCAGTACTTC.

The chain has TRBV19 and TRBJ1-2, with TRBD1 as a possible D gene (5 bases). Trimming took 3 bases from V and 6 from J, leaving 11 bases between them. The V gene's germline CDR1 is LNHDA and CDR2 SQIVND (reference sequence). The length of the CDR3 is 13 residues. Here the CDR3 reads CASSMGRVDGYTF. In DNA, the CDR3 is TGTGCCAGTAGTATGGGGCGCGTCGATGGCTACACCTTC.

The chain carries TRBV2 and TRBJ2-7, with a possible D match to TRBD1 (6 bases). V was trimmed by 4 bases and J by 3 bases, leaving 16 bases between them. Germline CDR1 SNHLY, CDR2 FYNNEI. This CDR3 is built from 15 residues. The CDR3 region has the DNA TGTGCCAGCAGTGGCGGGCAGGGGAACCTCTACGAGCAGTACTTC. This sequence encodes CASSGGQGNLYEQYF.

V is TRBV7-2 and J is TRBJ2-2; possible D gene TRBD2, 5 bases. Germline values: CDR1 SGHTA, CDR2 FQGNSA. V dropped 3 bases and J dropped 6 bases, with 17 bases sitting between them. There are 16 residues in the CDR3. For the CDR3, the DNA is TGTGCCAGCAGCTTTAGTAAGGGAGTCGGCGCCGGGGAGCTGTTTTTT. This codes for CASSFSKGVGAGELFF.

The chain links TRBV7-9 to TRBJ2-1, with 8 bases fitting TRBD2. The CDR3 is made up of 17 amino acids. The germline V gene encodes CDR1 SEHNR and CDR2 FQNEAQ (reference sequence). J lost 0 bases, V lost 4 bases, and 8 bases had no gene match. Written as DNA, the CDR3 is TGTGCCAGCAGCTCGGCTCGAGCGGGGGCCTCCTACAATGAGCAGTTCTTC. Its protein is CASSSARAGASYNEQFF.

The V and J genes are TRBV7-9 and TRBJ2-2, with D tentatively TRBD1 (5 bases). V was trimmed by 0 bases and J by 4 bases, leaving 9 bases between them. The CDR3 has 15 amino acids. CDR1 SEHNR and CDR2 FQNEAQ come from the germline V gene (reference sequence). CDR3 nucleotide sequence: TGTGCCAGCAGCTTAGCGCTGGGGCTCACCGGGGAGCTGTTTTTT. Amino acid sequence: CASSLALGLTGELFF.

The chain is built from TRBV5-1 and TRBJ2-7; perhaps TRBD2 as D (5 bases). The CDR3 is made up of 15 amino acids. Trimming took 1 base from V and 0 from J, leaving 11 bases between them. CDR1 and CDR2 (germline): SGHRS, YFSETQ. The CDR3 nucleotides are TGCGCCAGCAGCTTGAATGCGGGTAGCTCCTACGAGCAGTACTTC. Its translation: CASSLNAGSSYEQYF.

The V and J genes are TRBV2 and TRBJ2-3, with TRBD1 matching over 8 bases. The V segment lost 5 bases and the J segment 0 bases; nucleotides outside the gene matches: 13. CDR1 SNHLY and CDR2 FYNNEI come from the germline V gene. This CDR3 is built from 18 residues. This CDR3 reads CASSSRRTGQLSTDTQYF. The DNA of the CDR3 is TGTGCCAGCAGTTCCCGCCGGACAGGGCAACTTAGCACAGATACGCAGTATTTT.

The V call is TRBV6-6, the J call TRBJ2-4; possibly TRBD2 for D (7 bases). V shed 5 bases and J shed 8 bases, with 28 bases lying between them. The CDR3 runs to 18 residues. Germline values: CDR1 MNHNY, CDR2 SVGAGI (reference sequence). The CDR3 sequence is CASSRRSGGSSGHHIQYF. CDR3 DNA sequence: TGTGCCAGCAGTCGACGGTCGGGGGGCTCGTCGGGTCATCACATTCAGTACTTC.

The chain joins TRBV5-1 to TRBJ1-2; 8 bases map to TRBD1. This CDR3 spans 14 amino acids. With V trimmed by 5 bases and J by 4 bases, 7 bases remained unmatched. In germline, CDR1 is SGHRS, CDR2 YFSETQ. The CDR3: CASSPGTGIYGYTF. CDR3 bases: TGCGCCAGCAGTCCCGGGACAGGCATCTATGGCTACACCTTC.

The CDR3 nucleotides are TGTGCCATCAAACAGGGTCAGTCTGGAAACACCATATATTTT. It codes for CAIKQGQSGNTIYF. The chain uses TRBV10-3 and TRBJ1-3; D perhaps matches TRBD1 (6 bases). V shed 7 bases and J shed 1 base, with 11 bases lying between them. Germline V gene data show CDR1 as ENHRY and CDR2 as SYGVKD. This CDR3 comprises 14 residues.

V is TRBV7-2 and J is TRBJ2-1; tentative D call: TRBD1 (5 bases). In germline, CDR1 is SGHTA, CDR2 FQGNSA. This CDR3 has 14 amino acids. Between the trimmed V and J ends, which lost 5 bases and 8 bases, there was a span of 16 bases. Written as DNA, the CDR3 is TGTGCCAGCAGCCTAGGTACAAAAGGGGATGAGCAGTTCTTC. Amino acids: CASSLGTKGDEQFF. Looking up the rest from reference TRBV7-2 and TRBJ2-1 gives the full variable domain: GAGVSQSPSNKVTEKGKDVELRCDPISGHTALYWYRQSLGQGLEFLIYFQGNSAPDKSGLPSDRFSAERTGGSVSTLTIQRTQQEDSAVYLCASSLGTKGDEQFFGPGTRLTVL.

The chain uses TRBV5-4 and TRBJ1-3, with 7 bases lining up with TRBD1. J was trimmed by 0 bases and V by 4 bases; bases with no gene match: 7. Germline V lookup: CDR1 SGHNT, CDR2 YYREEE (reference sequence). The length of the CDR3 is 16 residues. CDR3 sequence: CASSRGQVNSGNTIYF. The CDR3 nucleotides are TGTGCCAGCAGCCGTGGACAGGTCAACTCTGGAAACACCATATATTTT.

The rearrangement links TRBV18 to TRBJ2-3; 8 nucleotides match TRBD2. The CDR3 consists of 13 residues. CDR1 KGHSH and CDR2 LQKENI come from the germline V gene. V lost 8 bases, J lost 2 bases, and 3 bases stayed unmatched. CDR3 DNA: TGTGCCAGCGCGACTAGCGACACAGATACGCAGTATTTT. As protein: CASATSDTDTQYF.

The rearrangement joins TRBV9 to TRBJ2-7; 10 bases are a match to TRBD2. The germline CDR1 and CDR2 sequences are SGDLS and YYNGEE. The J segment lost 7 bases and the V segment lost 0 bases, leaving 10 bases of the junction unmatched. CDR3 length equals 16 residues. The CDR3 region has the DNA TGTGCCAGCAGCGTAGCTCCTAGCGGGGGATCGGGGGAGCAGTACTTC. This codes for CASSVAPSGGSGEQYF.

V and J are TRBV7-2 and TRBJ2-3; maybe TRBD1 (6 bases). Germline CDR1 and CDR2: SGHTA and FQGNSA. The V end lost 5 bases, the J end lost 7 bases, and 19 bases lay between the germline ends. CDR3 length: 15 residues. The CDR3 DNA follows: TGTGCCAGCAGCCCAGGTGGGGGCTTGGGGAATACGCAGTATTTT. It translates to CASSPGGGLGNTQYF.

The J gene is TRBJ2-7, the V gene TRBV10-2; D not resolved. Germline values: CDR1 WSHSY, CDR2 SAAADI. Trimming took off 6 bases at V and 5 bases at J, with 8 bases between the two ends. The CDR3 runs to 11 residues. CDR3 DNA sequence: TGCGCCAGCAGCCGTTCCCACGAGCAGTACTTC. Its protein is CASSRSHEQYF.

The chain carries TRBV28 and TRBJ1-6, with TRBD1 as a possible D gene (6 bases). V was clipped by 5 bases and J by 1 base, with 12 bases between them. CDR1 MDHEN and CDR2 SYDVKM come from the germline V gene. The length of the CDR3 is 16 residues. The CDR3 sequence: CASSPGGQSYNSPLHF. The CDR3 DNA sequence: TGTGCCAGCAGTCCTGGAGGACAGTCCTATAATTCACCCCTCCACTTT.

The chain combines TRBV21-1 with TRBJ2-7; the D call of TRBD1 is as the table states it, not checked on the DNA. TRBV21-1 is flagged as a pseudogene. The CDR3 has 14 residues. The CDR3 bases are TGTGCCAGCAGCAAACACAGGGGGCCGTACGAGCAGTACTTC. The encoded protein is CASSKHRGPYEQYF.

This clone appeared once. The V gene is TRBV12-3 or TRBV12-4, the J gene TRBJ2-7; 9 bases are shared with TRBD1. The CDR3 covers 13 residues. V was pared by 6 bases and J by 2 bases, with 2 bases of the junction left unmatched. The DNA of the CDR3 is TGTGCCAGCAGCCGGACAGGGGCCTACGAGCAGTACTTC. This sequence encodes CASSRTGAYEQYF.

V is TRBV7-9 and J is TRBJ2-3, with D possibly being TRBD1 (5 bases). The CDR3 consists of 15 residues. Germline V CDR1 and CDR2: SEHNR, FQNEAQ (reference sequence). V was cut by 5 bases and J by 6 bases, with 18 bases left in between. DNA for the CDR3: TGTGCCAGCAGCCCCACTTTGGACAACGTGGATACGCAGTATTTT. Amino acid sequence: CASSPTLDNVDTQYF.

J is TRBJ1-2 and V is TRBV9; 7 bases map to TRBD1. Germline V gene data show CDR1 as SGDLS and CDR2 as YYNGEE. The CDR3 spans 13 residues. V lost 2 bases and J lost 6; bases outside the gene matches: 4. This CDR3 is CASSVTGRNGYTF. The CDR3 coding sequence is TGTGCCAGCAGCGTGACAGGGAGGAATGGCTACACCTTC.

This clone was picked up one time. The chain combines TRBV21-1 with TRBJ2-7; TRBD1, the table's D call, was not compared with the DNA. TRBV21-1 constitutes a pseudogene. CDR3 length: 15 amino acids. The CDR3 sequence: CASSAIRDKRDEQYF. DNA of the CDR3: TGTGCCAGCAGCGCGATCCGGGACAAACGCGACGAGCAGTACTTC.

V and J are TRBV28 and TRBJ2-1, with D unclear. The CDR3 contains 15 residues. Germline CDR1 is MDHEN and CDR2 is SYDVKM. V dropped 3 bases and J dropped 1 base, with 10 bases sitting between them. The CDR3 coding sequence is TGTGCCAGCAGTTTGAGGAGTAGGTCCTACAATGAGCAGTTCTTC. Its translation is CASSLRSRSYNEQFF.